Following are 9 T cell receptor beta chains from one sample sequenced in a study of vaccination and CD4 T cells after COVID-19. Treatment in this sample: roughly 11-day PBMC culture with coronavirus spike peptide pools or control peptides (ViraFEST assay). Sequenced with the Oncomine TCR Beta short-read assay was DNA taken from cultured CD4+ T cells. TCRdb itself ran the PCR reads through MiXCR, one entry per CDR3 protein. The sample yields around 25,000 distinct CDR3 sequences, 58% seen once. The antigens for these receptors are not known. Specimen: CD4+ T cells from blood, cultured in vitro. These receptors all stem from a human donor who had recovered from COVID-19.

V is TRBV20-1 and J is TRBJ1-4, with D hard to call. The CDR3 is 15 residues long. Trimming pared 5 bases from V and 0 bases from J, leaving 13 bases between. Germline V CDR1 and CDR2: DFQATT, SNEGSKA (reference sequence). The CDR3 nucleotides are TGCAGTGCTCCGGGCCCCGGGACAACTAATGAAAAACTGTTTTTT. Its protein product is CSAPGPGTTNEKLFF.

Here the CDR3 DNA reads TGTGCCAGCAGCTTGCTATCCCCAGATACGCAGTATTTT. This gives the protein CASSLLSPDTQYF. This chain joins TRBV11-2 and TRBJ2-3, with D uncertain. The CDR3 is 13 amino acids. V lost 3 bases and J 4 bases, leaving 8 bases between the germline ends. Germline lookup yields CDR1 SGHAT and CDR2 FQNNGV.

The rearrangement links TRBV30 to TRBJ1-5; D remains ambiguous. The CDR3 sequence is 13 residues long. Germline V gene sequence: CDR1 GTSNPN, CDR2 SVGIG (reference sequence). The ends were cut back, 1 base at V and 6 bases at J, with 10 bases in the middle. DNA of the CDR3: TGTGCCTGGAGTGGTTCTGGCGGTCAGCCCCAGCATTTT. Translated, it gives CAWSGSGGQPQHF.

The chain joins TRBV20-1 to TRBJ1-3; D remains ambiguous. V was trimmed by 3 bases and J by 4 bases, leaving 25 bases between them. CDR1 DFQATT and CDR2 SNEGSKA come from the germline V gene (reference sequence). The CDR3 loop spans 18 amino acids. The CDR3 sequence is CSASPPRGGSGSGNTIYF. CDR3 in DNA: TGCAGTGCTAGCCCCCCCCGCGGCGGCTCGGGTTCGGGAAACACCATATATTTT.

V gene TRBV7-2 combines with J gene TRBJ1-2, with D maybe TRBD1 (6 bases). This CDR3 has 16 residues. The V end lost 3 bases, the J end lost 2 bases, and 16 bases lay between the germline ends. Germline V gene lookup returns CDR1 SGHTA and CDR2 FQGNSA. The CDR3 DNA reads TGTGCCAGCAGCTTGGCTCTGAGGGGGGCGAACTATGGCTACACCTTC. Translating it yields CASSLALRGANYGYTF.

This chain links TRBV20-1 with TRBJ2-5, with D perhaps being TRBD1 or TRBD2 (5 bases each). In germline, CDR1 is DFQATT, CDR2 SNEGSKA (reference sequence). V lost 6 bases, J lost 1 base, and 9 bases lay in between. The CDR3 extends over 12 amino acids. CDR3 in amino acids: CSAEDTQETQYF. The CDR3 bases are TGCAGTGCGGAGGACACCCAAGAGACCCAGTACTTC.

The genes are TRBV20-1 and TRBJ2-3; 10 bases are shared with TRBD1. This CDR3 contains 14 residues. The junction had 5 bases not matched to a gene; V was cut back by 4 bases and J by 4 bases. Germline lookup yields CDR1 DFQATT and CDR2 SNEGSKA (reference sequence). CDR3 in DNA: TGCAGTGCTATCACCGGGACAGGGGCAGATACGCAGTATTTT. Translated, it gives CSAITGTGADTQYF.

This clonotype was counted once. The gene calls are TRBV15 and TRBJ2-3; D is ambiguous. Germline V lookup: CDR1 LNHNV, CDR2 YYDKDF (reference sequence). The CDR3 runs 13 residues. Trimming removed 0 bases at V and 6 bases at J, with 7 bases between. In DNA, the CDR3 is TGTGCCACCAGCAGAGACAATGGCGATACGCAGTATTTT. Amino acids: CATSRDNGDTQYF.

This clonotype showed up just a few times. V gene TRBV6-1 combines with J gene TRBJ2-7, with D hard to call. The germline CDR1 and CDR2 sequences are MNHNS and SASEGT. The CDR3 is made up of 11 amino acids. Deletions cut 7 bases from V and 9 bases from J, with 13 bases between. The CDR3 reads CASMREDVQYF. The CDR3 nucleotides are TGTGCCAGCATGAGAGAGGACGTGCAGTACTTC.